Shown below are 13 T cell receptor beta chains from a single sample sequenced in a study of T cells in tumors after PD-1 blockade. The data were produced by immunoSEQ multiplex PCR, yet TCRdb's version contains in-frame clones alone and is incomplete. This table holds about 48,000 clones, about 84% found once. The sample in question was PBMCs, obtained before anti-PD-1 treatment. The receptors originated from a human donor with basal cell carcinoma.

V gene TRBV7-2 combines with J gene TRBJ1-5; D is unresolved. The CDR3 sequence is 15 residues long. Trimming took 1 base from V and 1 from J, leaving 8 bases between them. Germline-derived CDR1 and CDR2 are SGHTA and FQGNSA. CDR3 in DNA: TGTGCCAGCAGCTTAGAAGAAGGGAGCAATCAGCCCCAGCATTTT. Translating gives CASSLEEGSNQPQHF. Complete variable domain (other parts from reference TRBV7-2 and TRBJ1-5): GAGVSQSPSNKVTEKGKDVELRCDPISGHTALYWYRQSLGQGLEFLIYFQGNSAPDKSGLPSDRFSAERTGGSVSTLTIQRTQQEDSAVYLCASSLEEGSNQPQHFGDGTRLSIL.

V usage is TRBV19 and J usage is TRBJ1-5; D might be TRBD1 (5 bases). The CDR3 spans 16 residues. The V end lost 6 bases, the J end lost 2 bases, and 17 bases lay between the germline ends. CDR1 and CDR2 from the germline V gene are LNHDA and SQIVND (reference sequence). The CDR3 is CASSSYTGGGNQPQHF. The DNA for the CDR3 is TGTGCCAGTAGCTCCTACACAGGAGGGGGCAATCAGCCCCAGCATTTT.

This clone was recorded a few times. V usage is TRBV24-1 and J usage is TRBJ2-1; D is unclear. The germline V and J ends were trimmed by 4 bases and 5 bases, with 11 bases remaining between them. This CDR3 spans 14 amino acids. Germline V gives CDR1 KGHDR, CDR2 SFDVKD. CDR3 loop: CATSDPARNNEQFF. CDR3 DNA: TGTGCCACCAGTGACCCTGCCCGAAACAATGAGCAGTTCTTC.

The chain links TRBV3-1 (or the pseudogene TRBV3-2) to TRBJ2-1; the D call may be TRBD1 or TRBD2 (7 bases each). V was shortened by 4 bases and J by 1 base, with 20 bases between the two germline ends. CDR1 and CDR2 from the germline V gene are LGHDT and YNNKEL (reference sequence). There are 18 residues in the CDR3. The CDR3 here is CASSPSGGAIRSYNEQFF. The CDR3 DNA is TGTGCCAGCAGCCCGTCAGGGGGGGCCATCAGATCCTACAATGAGCAGTTCTTC.

This clone was counted between two and nine times. One end of the junction does not line up with germline, which may come from a read error. J is TRBJ2-2 and V is TRBV4-1; unclear D gene. The CDR3 consists of 17 residues. Germline CDR1 and CDR2: MGHRA and YSYEKL. The CDR3 coding sequence is TGCGCCAGCAGCGAAGAGGTCCCTATTCTAGTGGCCGGGGAGCTGTTTTTT. It codes for CASSEEVPILVAGELFF.

The table lists this clone with a few counts. The J gene is TRBJ2-3, the V gene TRBV18, with 11 nucleotides matching TRBD2. CDR1 and CDR2 from the germline V gene are KGHSH and LQKENI. With 5 bases clipped from V and 0 bases from J, the junction kept 13 bases outside the gene matches. The CDR3 contains 19 residues. The CDR3 is CASSTKSLAGETSTDTQYF. For the CDR3, the DNA is TGTGCCAGCTCAACCAAATCACTAGCGGGGGAGACTAGCACAGATACGCAGTATTTT.

V gene TRBV5-6 combines with J gene TRBJ1-3; 9 bases match TRBD1. V was pared by 2 bases and J by 9 bases, with 6 bases of the junction left unmatched. Germline loops: CDR1 SGHDT, CDR2 YYEEEE. The CDR3 contains 14 residues. The CDR3 loop is CASSFGDRAITIYF. CDR3 nucleotide sequence: TGTGCCAGCAGCTTTGGGGACAGGGCTATCACCATATATTTT. The full variable domain, in which reference TRBV5-6 and TRBJ1-3 provide the parts outside the CDR3, is DAGVTQSPTHLIKTRGQQVTLRCSPKSGHDTVSWYQQALGQGPQFIFQYYEEEERQRGNFPDRFSGHQFPNYSSELNVNALLLGDSALYLCASSFGDRAITIYFGEGSWLTVV.

The gene calls are TRBV7-9 and TRBJ2-3; 9 nucleotides align to TRBD2. Trimming removed 5 bases from V and 2 bases from J; junction bases left unmatched: 14. This CDR3 comprises 18 residues. Per the germline V gene, CDR1 is SEHNR and CDR2 is FQNEAQ (reference sequence). The CDR3 protein is CASSPPFRSGGLTDTQYF. DNA for the CDR3: TGTGCCAGCAGCCCCCCATTCCGGAGCGGGGGGCTCACAGATACGCAGTATTTT.

The chain uses TRBV15 and TRBJ2-5; possible D gene TRBD1, 5 bases. The CDR3 covers 15 residues. The ends were cut back, 0 bases at V and 5 bases at J, with 13 bases in the middle. The germline gives CDR1 LNHNV, CDR2 YYDKDF (reference sequence). Here the CDR3 DNA reads TGTGCCACCAGCAGAGATCTGGCGAAGGGGGAGACCCAGTACTTC. Translating it yields CATSRDLAKGETQYF.

The gene calls are TRBV5-6 and TRBJ2-5, with 11 bases lining up with TRBD2. The CDR3 is 15 amino acids. V was clipped by 4 bases and J by 1 base; unmatched bases: 3. CDR1 is SGHDT, CDR2 YYEEEE, per germline. The CDR3 region has the DNA TGTGCCAGCAGCATAGCGGGGGGGACCCAAGAGACCCAGTACTTC. It specifies CASSIAGGTQETQYF.

This clone was seen more than once but under ten times. The genes are TRBV18 and TRBJ1-2; 9 bases are shared with TRBD1. Germline-derived CDR1 and CDR2 are KGHSH and LQKENI. V gave up 4 bases and J gave up 8 bases; unmatched junction bases: 8. The CDR3 extends over 14 amino acids. CDR3 DNA: TGTGCCAGCTCACGCCCTACAGGGGGCGCGGGCTACACCTTC. It codes for CASSRPTGGAGYTF.

This clone was observed a single time. The rearrangement uses TRBV2 and TRBJ2-3, with D uncertain. In germline, CDR1 is SNHLY, CDR2 FYNNEI. Deletions cut 3 bases from V and 3 bases from J, with 13 bases between. This CDR3 is 15 amino acids long. This CDR3 is CASSDYVFGTDTQYF. The CDR3 DNA reads TGTGCCAGCAGTGACTACGTCTTCGGGACAGATACGCAGTATTTT.

This clone was seen only once. The rearrangement uses TRBV5-6 and TRBJ1-1; D is uncertain. There are 17 residues in the CDR3. Germline lookup yields CDR1 SGHDT and CDR2 YYEEEE. The V end lost 1 base, the J end lost 0 bases, and 16 bases lay between the germline ends. For the CDR3, the DNA is TGTGCCAGCAGCTTGTTGTTCGGGAGCAATATGAACACTGAAGCTTTCTTT. Its translation: CASSLLFGSNMNTEAFF.